The 30 T cell receptor beta chains presented below share a single source sample, sequenced in a study of PD-1 blockade in mismatch repair-deficient tumors. The assay was immunoSEQ multiplex PCR, and TCRdb's table has in-frame clones only and misses some. There are roughly 120,000 clones in the sample; roughly 90% occur only once, and around 11% lies in the top ten. Sequences were derived from peripheral blood, sampled approximately 70 weeks after starting pembrolizumab. These receptors were obtained from an adult with mismatch repair-deficient cancer.

V and J are TRBV28 and TRBJ2-3; D gene ambiguous. The CDR3 extends over 15 amino acids. Trimming stripped 3 bases from V and 0 bases from J, with 10 bases between. The germline V gene has CDR1 MDHEN and CDR2 SYDVKM. CDR3 DNA sequence: TGTGCCAGCAGTTTTAAGTCTCCTAGCACAGATACGCAGTATTTT. Translation: CASSFKSPSTDTQYF.

The chain couples TRBV19 to TRBJ2-7; a weak D match, TRBD2 (6 bases). Germline CDR1 and CDR2: LNHDA and SQIVND (reference sequence). This CDR3 is built from 13 residues. Trimming took 3 bases from V and 6 from J, leaving 12 bases between them. The CDR3 loop reads CASSMGMGGEQYF. The CDR3 DNA follows: TGTGCCAGTAGTATGGGCATGGGAGGCGAGCAGTACTTC.

In DNA, the CDR3 is TGTGCCAGCAGCTTTTTTCGGGGGACCAAAAACATTCAGTACTTC. It yields the protein CASSFFRGTKNIQYF. V is TRBV11-2 and J is TRBJ2-4, with a possible D match to TRBD2 (6 bases). This CDR3 region has 15 residues. V was cut by 3 bases and J by 2 bases, with 11 bases left in between. Germline V gene lookup returns CDR1 SGHAT and CDR2 FQNNGV.

The gene calls are TRBV29-1 and TRBJ2-1; 8 bases line up with TRBD1. The CDR3 is made up of 14 amino acids. After removal of 4 bases from V and 0 bases from J, the junction contained 2 bases not matched to a gene. Per the germline V gene, CDR1 is SQVTM and CDR2 is ANQGSEA. The CDR3 is CSVGQGSSYNEQFF. CDR3 coding DNA: TGCAGCGTTGGACAGGGGAGCTCCTACAATGAGCAGTTCTTC.

The chain is built from TRBV19 and TRBJ2-7; TRBD2 agrees at 7 bases. The CDR3 consists of 15 residues. V lost 1 base and J lost 2; bases outside the gene matches: 5. The germline CDR1 and CDR2 sequences are LNHDA and SQIVND (reference sequence). CDR3 sequence (DNA): TGTGCCAGTAGTATAGCTGGCGGGGGAACCTACGAGCAGTACTTC. Translated: CASSIAGGGTYEQYF.

The V call is TRBV5-1, the J call TRBJ2-3, with D possibly matching TRBD2 (5 bases). Germline V gene lookup returns CDR1 SGHRS and CDR2 YFSETQ. The CDR3 extends over 15 amino acids. Trimming took off 0 bases at V and 0 bases at J, with 8 bases between the two ends. Here the CDR3 reads CASSLGVASTDTQYF. The CDR3 coding sequence is TGCGCCAGCAGCTTGGGGGTAGCGAGCACAGATACGCAGTATTTT.

The V call is TRBV5-5, the J call TRBJ1-5, with a tentative D call TRBD1 (5 bases). V was trimmed by 5 bases and J by 4 bases, leaving 13 bases between them. The CDR3 sequence is 14 residues long. CDR1 SGHKS and CDR2 YYEKEE come from the germline V gene (reference sequence). The CDR3 DNA follows: TGTGCCAGCAGATTAGACAGCATTAATCAGCCCCAGCATTTT. Amino acids: CASRLDSINQPQHF. The variable domain in full, completed from reference TRBV5-5 and TRBJ1-5, reads DAGVTQSPTHLIKTRGQQVTLRCSPISGHKSVSWYQQVLGQGPQFIFQYYEKEERGRGNFPDRFSARQFPNYSSELNVNALLLGDSALYLCASRLDSINQPQHFGDGTRLSIL.

The table lists this clone with a count of one. This chain links TRBV27 with TRBJ2-3; TRBD1 might be the D (6 bases). Germline V gene sequence: CDR1 MNHEY, CDR2 SMNVEV (reference sequence). The CDR3 runs to 12 residues. Trimming took off 8 bases at V and 5 bases at J, with 11 bases between the two ends. CDR3 DNA: TGTGCCAGCGGGGACACCCGAGATACGCAGTATTTT. It specifies CASGDTRDTQYF.

The rearrangement uses TRBV28 and TRBJ1-2; the D is unclear. V lost 6 bases to trimming and J lost 4 bases, with 15 bases between them. From germline, CDR1 is MDHEN and CDR2 SYDVKM. The CDR3 is 14 amino acids. CDR3 loop: CASSPNGRLYGYTF. The CDR3 DNA is TGTGCCAGCAGCCCAAACGGACGGCTCTATGGCTACACCTTC.

This clone was counted between two and nine times. J is TRBJ2-6 and V is TRBV19; no clear D gene. This CDR3 comprises 15 residues. Germline CDR1 and CDR2: LNHDA and SQIVND (reference sequence). Trimming pared 7 bases from V and 0 bases from J, leaving 10 bases between. Written as DNA, the CDR3 is TGTGCCAGTACCCTAGGTCACTCTGGGGCCAACGTCCTGACTTTC. It encodes CASTLGHSGANVLTF.

The chain carries TRBV10-3 and TRBJ2-7; D tentatively fits TRBD1 or TRBD2 (6 bases each). V shed 6 bases and J shed 7 bases, with 19 bases lying between them. CDR1 is ENHRY, CDR2 SYGVKD, per germline. The CDR3 is 14 amino acids. Here the CDR3 DNA reads TGTGCCATCAGGGGGGACCGGGGGCGGGGAGAGCAGTACTTC. Translating gives CAIRGDRGRGEQYF.

The rearrangement links TRBV14 to TRBJ2-5; either TRBD1 or TRBD2 may supply D (6 bases each). Looked up from germline, CDR1 is SGHDN and CDR2 is FVKESK. The CDR3 runs to 15 residues. V dropped 0 bases and J dropped 3 bases, with 11 bases sitting between them. The DNA for the CDR3 is TGTGCCAGCAGCCAAGATTTGCGGGACAAAGAGACCCAGTACTTC. Residues: CASSQDLRDKETQYF.

The chain recombines TRBV2 with TRBJ2-5, with D possibly being TRBD2 (5 bases). From germline, CDR1 is SNHLY and CDR2 FYNNEI. This CDR3 has 15 residues. Trimming left V 5 bases short and J 1 base short, with 14 bases between. DNA of the CDR3: TGTGCCAGCAGTCTTCAGCGGTTAACCCAAGAGACCCAGTACTTC. This sequence encodes CASSLQRLTQETQYF.

CDR3 DNA sequence: TGTGCCACCAGCAGCCACGGGACAGGGAATGAAAAACTGTTTTTT. It translates to CATSSHGTGNEKLFF. The chain recombines TRBV15 with TRBJ1-4; TRBD1 aligns across 9 bases. The CDR3 has 15 residues. V gave up 3 bases and J gave up 5 bases; unmatched junction bases: 4. Germline CDR1 LNHNV, CDR2 YYDKDF (reference sequence).

The sample holds one count of this clone. The V gene is TRBV28, the J gene TRBJ2-5; D is possibly TRBD1 or TRBD2 (5 bases each). The CDR3 covers 14 residues. V was cut by 6 bases and J by 5 bases, with 16 bases left in between. Germline CDR1 reads MDHEN; CDR2 reads SYDVKM. The CDR3: CASSPLGVDETQYF. CDR3 nucleotide sequence: TGTGCCAGCAGCCCTCTGGGGGTGGATGAGACCCAGTACTTC.

The chain is built from TRBV9 and TRBJ2-3; D is ambiguous. The V and J ends lost 3 bases and 2 bases respectively, with 10 bases between them. The CDR3 is 14 amino acids. Germline CDR1 reads SGDLS; CDR2 reads YYNGEE. CDR3 region: CASSALGDTDTQYF. For the CDR3, the DNA is TGTGCCAGCAGCGCCCTAGGAGACACAGATACGCAGTATTTT.

This clone was observed a few times. CDR3 residues: CASRLGQGFYEQYF. The CDR3 DNA follows: TGTGCCAGTCGTCTGGGACAGGGATTCTACGAGCAGTACTTC. The gene calls are TRBV28 and TRBJ2-7; TRBD1 aligns across 9 bases. This CDR3 region has 14 residues. V trimming: 9 bases; J trimming: 3 bases; junction bases outside the gene matches: 9. Looked up from germline, CDR1 is MDHEN and CDR2 is SYDVKM. Full variable domain (remainder filled in from reference TRBV28 and TRBJ2-7): DVKVTQSSRYLVKRTGEKVFLECVQDMDHENMFWYRQDPGLGLRLIYFSYDVKMKEKGDIPEGYSVSREKKERFSLILESASTNQTSMYLCASRLGQGFYEQYFGPGTRLTVT.

This chain connects TRBV19 to TRBJ2-3; 7 bases align to TRBD1. The J segment lost 4 bases and the V segment lost 5 bases, leaving 3 bases of the junction unmatched. CDR3 size: 13 residues. The germline V gene encodes CDR1 LNHDA and CDR2 SQIVND (reference sequence). CDR3 loop: CASSFGQADTQYF. CDR3 sequence (DNA): TGTGCCAGTAGTTTTGGACAGGCAGATACGCAGTATTTT. Filled out from reference TRBV19 and TRBJ2-3, the complete variable domain reads DGGITQSPKYLFRKEGQNVTLSCEQNLNHDAMYWYRQDPGQGLRLIYYSQIVNDFQKGDIAEGYSVSREKKESFPLTVTSAQKNPTAFYLCASSFGQADTQYFGPGTRLTVL.

This clone is a singleton in its sample. V gene TRBV6-1 combines with J gene TRBJ1-1; 7 nucleotides align to TRBD1. This CDR3 spans 14 amino acids. CDR1 MNHNS and CDR2 SASEGT come from the germline V gene. The ends lost 2 bases at V and 6 bases at J; junction bases unmatched: 6. The CDR3 sequence: CASSELGGAAEAFF. In DNA, the CDR3 is TGTGCCAGCAGTGAACTAGGGGGCGCAGCTGAAGCTTTCTTT.

The chain joins TRBV6-5 to TRBJ2-7, with 7 bases matching TRBD1. The CDR3 totals 14 residues. Looked up from germline, CDR1 is MNHEY and CDR2 is SVGAGI. Unmatched junction bases numbered 6, after V lost 5 bases and J lost 2 bases. The CDR3 spells CASSTDRVTYEQYF. CDR3 DNA: TGTGCCAGCAGTACCGACAGGGTGACCTACGAGCAGTACTTC.

This clone was observed once. The V gene is TRBV4-1, the J gene TRBJ2-3; 7 nucleotides agree with TRBD2. Germline V gene sequence: CDR1 MGHRA, CDR2 YSYEKL. Trimming took 0 bases from V and 4 from J; bases not matched to a gene: 4. This CDR3 comprises 15 residues. The CDR3 loop is CASSQEGRDADTQYF. The CDR3 nucleotides read TGCGCCAGCAGCCAAGAGGGGAGGGACGCAGATACGCAGTATTTT.

V usage is TRBV19 and J usage is TRBJ2-5; D is perhaps TRBD1 (5 bases). Germline V lookup: CDR1 LNHDA, CDR2 SQIVND (reference sequence). V lost 4 bases and J lost 2, with 11 bases in between. The CDR3 extends over 14 amino acids. The CDR3 bases are TGTGCCAGTAGTAAGGGCAGGGCTCAAGAGACCCAGTACTTC. Protein product: CASSKGRAQETQYF.

The chain combines TRBV19 with TRBJ2-1; D not resolved. Trimming took 7 bases from V and 4 from J, leaving 5 bases between them. The CDR3 is 11 amino acids. Germline loops: CDR1 LNHDA, CDR2 SQIVND (reference sequence). This CDR3 reads CASMQYNEQFF. As DNA, the CDR3 is TGTGCCAGTATGCAATACAATGAGCAGTTCTTC.

The chain uses TRBV5-1 and TRBJ2-7; 7 bases agree with TRBD2. J was trimmed by 6 bases and V by 0 bases; bases with no gene match: 0. The germline V gene encodes CDR1 SGHRS and CDR2 YFSETQ. The CDR3 length is 12 residues. The CDR3: CASSLGGSEQYF. CDR3 nucleotides: TGCGCCAGCAGCTTGGGCGGGAGCGAGCAGTACTTC.

The V and J genes are TRBV5-1 and TRBJ2-3; TRBD2 aligns across 9 bases. The CDR3 loop spans 16 amino acids. Losses at the gene ends were 2 bases for V and 6 bases for J; bases not matched to a gene: 10. Germline V gene data show CDR1 as SGHRS and CDR2 as YFSETQ. The CDR3, as DNA: TGCGCCAGCAGCTTCACGGCGGGAGGGCCAGGGGATACGCAGTATTTT. It is translated as CASSFTAGGPGDTQYF.

The rearrangement uses TRBV29-1 and TRBJ1-5; D is uncertain. V was pared by 3 bases and J by 5 bases, with 11 bases between. Germline loops: CDR1 SQVTM, CDR2 ANQGSEA. The CDR3 runs 13 residues. The CDR3 DNA follows: TGCAGCGTTGAGGCAGCAGCGGATCAGCCCCAGCATTTT. It encodes CSVEAAADQPQHF.

V and J are TRBV7-8 and TRBJ2-1, with 10 bases matching TRBD2. Trimming removed 7 bases from V and 4 bases from J; junction bases left unmatched: 4. CDR1 is SGHVS and CDR2 is FQNEAQ in the germline V gene. The CDR3 contains 14 residues. The CDR3: CASIHSGRYNEQFF. In DNA form, the CDR3 reads TGTGCCAGCATACATAGCGGGAGGTACAATGAGCAGTTCTTC.

The chain recombines TRBV30 with TRBJ2-5, with a tentative D call TRBD2 (5 bases). Germline CDR1 is GTSNPN and CDR2 is SVGIG (reference sequence). The CDR3 consists of 11 residues. V was trimmed by 0 bases and J by 9 bases, leaving 8 bases between them. CDR3 residues: CAWSVSGAQYF. As DNA, the CDR3 is TGTGCCTGGAGTGTATCCGGGGCCCAGTACTTC. Full variable domain (missing parts from reference TRBV30 and TRBJ2-5): SQTIHQWPATLVQPVGSPLSLECTVEGTSNPNLYWYRQAAGRGLQLLFYSVGIGQISSEVPQNLSASRPQDRQFILSSKKLLLSDSGFYLCAWSVSGAQYFGPGTRLLVL.

The V gene is TRBV5-6, the J gene TRBJ2-3, with a tentative D call TRBD2 (5 bases). CDR3 length: 15 amino acids. CDR1 SGHDT and CDR2 YYEEEE come from the germline V gene. The V end lost 0 bases, the J end lost 0 bases, and 8 bases lay between the germline ends. Here the CDR3 DNA reads TGTGCCAGCAGCTTGGGGAGGTGGAGCACAGATACGCAGTATTTT. It encodes CASSLGRWSTDTQYF.

The rearrangement uses TRBV7-9 and TRBJ2-3; TRBD2 matches 12 bases. The germline V gene encodes CDR1 SEHNR and CDR2 FQNEAQ (reference sequence). The CDR3 is made up of 16 amino acids. Trimming removed 4 bases from V and 2 bases from J; junction bases left unmatched: 4. In DNA form, the CDR3 reads TGTGCCAGCAGCTCTACTAGCGGGAGGATCACAGATACGCAGTATTTT. Amino acid sequence: CASSSTSGRITDTQYF.